Detailed here is one T cell receptor beta chain. Its target antigen remains unknown. Base qualities were left out, and no much larger clone turns up one base away. This record belongs to a study of OX40 agonist ivuxolimab in advanced cancers. About the investigation overall: Ivuxolimab was an agonistic, fully human IgG2 monoclonal antibody directed against OX40 (CD134), a costimulatory receptor. Intravenous ivuxolimab was administered to patients every 2 weeks at six dose levels: 0.01, 0.1, 0.3, 1.5, 3 and 10 mg/kg. Of the approximately 50 patients in dose escalation, approximately 20 had hepatocellular carcinoma, around 15 had melanoma, 9 had renal cell carcinoma and 9 had head and neck cancer. A male proportion of roughly 80% and a mean age of approximately 61 years, ranging from roughly 23 to 80, were recorded for the dose-escalation cohort. Patients were allowed to have had prior anti-PD-1, anti-PD-L1 or anti-CTLA-4 therapy, and approximately 41% of the dose-escalation patients had previously received checkpoint inhibitors. Partial responses occurred in three dose-escalation patients, of whom one had hepatocellular carcinoma and two had cutaneous melanoma. Peripheral TCRbeta sequencing was intended to test whether TCR sequence diversity was altered and clonal T-cell expansion was caused by ivuxolimab. The paper describes the monotherapy dose-escalation part (N of about 50 patients) of the phase I trial of ivuxolimab. Summary of the overall study and its limitations: In the 0.1-3.0 mg/kg groups, partial responders had among the lowest normalized peripheral clonal expansion, particularly in CD8+ T cells. Low levels of normalized T-cell clonal expansion were also seen in some patients who did not respond. Antigen specificity was not determined for the clonally expanded peripheral T cells. At doses from 0.1 to 3.0 mg/kg, clonal expansion was seen in both CD4+ and CD8+ blood T cells between baseline and week 6. On average, CD8+ T cells showed more expanded clones than CD4+ T cells after ivuxolimab.

Patients with autoimmune disease history or receiving systemic immunosuppression were excluded from the trial. Peripheral blood for TCR sequencing was drawn from every dose cohort at baseline, at cycle 4 day 1 and at cycle 7 day 1. The samples were taken from a phase I, first-in-human, multicenter, open-label dose-escalation trial of ivuxolimab. Adults with locally advanced or metastatic melanoma, renal cell, hepatocellular, or head and neck squamous cell carcinoma were enrolled in the trial. CD4+ and CD8+ T cells were sorted separately from peripheral blood before TCR sequencing. Genomic DNA was isolated from the sorted cells so that the TCRbeta CDR3 region could be sequenced. The immunoSEQ Assay was used to sequence the TCRbeta CDR3 regions. TCRdb mirrors the immuneACCESS table, restricted to in-frame sequences. Some clones are absent from its copies; in checked studies, under half trace to an unresolved V gene, and the reason for the others is unknown. In this sample the table shows tens of thousands of clones, approximately 82% of which occur a single time. 2.5% to 3% of the sample is held by the ten biggest clonotypes.

Here V drops 8 bases and J drops 6 bases, and the junction holds 6 bases not matched to any gene. The cysteine opens and the phenylalanine closes a CDR3 of 13 amino acids. Of all the DNA, just the CDR3 is kept, 39 bases in frame from base 1. Looking up the germline V gene (reference sequence) yields CDR1 LNHDA and CDR2 SQIVND. Here the sequenced sample was CD4+ or CD8+ T cells sorted from blood, taken in a trial of the OX40 agonist ivuxolimab. This TCR was sampled from an adult with an advanced solid tumor such as melanoma, head and neck, liver or kidney cancer. This receptor chain uses TRBV19 and TRBJ2-3; 9 central nucleotides agree with TRBD2. Here is the DNA: TGTGCCAGTCGTGAGCGGGGGGTGGATACGCAGTATTTT. It encodes CASRERGVDTQYF.